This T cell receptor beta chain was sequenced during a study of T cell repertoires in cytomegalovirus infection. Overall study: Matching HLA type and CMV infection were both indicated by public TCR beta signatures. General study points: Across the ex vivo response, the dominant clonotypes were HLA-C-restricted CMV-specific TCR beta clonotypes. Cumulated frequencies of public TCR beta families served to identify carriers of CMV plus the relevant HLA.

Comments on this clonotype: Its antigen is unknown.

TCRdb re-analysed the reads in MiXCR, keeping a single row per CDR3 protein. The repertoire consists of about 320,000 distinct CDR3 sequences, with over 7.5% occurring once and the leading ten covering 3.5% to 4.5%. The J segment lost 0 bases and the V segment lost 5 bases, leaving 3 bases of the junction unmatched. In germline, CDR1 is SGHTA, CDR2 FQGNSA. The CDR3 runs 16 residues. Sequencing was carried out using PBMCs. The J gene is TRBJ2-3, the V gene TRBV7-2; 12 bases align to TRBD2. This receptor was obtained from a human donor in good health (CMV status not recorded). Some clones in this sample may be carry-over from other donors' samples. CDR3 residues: CASSLGLAGSTDTQYF. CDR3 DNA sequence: TGTGCCAGCAGCCTCGGACTAGCGGGGAGCACAGATACGCAGTATTTT. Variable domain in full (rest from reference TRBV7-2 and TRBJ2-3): GAGVSQSPSNKVTEKGKDVELRCDPISGHTALYWYRQSLGQGLEFLIYFQGNSAPDKSGLPSDRFSAERTGGSVSTLTIQRTQQEDSAVYLCASSLGLAGSTDTQYFGPGTRLTVL.